These T cell receptor beta chains were read from a single sample in a study of T cells in Graves' hyperthyroidism and ophthalmopathy. TCRdb called the multiplex PCR reads again in MiXCR, with one record for every CDR3 protein. The sample yields 250,000 to 400,000 distinct CDR3 sequences, roughly an eighth seen once. Sequencing was carried out using blood. These receptors were collected from a woman aged 40 to 50 with Graves' ophthalmopathy. Both conserved end residues are part of each CDR3. D genes are given only for firm matches.

v_call	d_call	cdr3_aa
TRBV2	NA	CASSESRGSNTGELFF
TRBV24-1	TRBD1	CATSDPDRGGYEQYF
TRBV5-1	NA	CASSKSREGDTQYF
TRBV14	NA	CASSQEPVTEAFF
TRBV20-1	NA	CSARRHLNTEAFF
TRBV27	NA	CASSPGSARGTNYGYTF
TRBV20-1	NA	CSARRGAEETQYF
TRBV15	NA	CATSSQINEKLFF
TRBV7-8	NA	CASSPGLDRNTIYF
TRBV20-1	NA	CSAQRKETVAKNIQYF
TRBV12-3/TRBV12-4	TRBD2	CASSKGTSISDTQYF
TRBV7-9	NA	CASSFGSPLSYEQYF
TRBV7-9	NA	CASSLSQQVREDGYTF
TRBV14	NA	CASSQEGVNYGYTF
TRBV6-2/TRBV6-3	NA	CASSPISAMNTEAFF
TRBV6-1	NA	CASSARTRGGYTF
TRBV29-1	NA	CSVGGTSGNTIYF
TRBV29-1	NA	CSVDGQGSTTEAFF
TRBV29-1	NA	CSVFFPGNINYNEQFF
TRBV12-3/TRBV12-4	NA	CASSLNEQYF
TRBV27	TRBD2	CASSPSQGLVSYEQYF
TRBV6-2/TRBV6-3	TRBD2	CASSYYPGLVPYEQYF
TRBV28	TRBD1	CASSPHETGASSGNTIYF
TRBV6-9	NA	CASRTGNQPQHF
TRBV6-2/TRBV6-3	NA	CASTSGKETQYF
TRBV5-4	TRBD2	CASSLGLAGLNEQFF
TRBV4-1	TRBD2	CASSAGLAGGNEQFF